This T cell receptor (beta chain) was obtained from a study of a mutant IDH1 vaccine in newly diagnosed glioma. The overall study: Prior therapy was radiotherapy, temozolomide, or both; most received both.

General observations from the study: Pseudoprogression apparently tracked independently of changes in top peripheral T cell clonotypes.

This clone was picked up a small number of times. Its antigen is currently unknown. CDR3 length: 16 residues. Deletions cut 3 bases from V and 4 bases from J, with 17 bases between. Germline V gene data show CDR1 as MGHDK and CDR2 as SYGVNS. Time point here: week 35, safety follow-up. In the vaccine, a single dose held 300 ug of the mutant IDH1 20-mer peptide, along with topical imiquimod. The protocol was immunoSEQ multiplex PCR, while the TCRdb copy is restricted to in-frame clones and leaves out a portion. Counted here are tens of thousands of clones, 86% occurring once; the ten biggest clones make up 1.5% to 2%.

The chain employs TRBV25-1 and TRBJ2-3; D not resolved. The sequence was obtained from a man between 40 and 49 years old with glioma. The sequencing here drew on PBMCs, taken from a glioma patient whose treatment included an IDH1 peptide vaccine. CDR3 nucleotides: TGTGCCAGCAGTGATCCCGCGGCAGAGTCGGCAGATACGCAGTATTTT. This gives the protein CASSDPAAESADTQYF. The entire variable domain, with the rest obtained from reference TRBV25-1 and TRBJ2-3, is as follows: EADIYQTPRYLVIGTGKKITLECSQTMGHDKMYWYQQDPGMELHLIHYSYGVNSTEKGDLSSESTVSRIRTEHFPLTLESARPSHTSQYLCASSDPAAESADTQYFGPGTRLTVL.